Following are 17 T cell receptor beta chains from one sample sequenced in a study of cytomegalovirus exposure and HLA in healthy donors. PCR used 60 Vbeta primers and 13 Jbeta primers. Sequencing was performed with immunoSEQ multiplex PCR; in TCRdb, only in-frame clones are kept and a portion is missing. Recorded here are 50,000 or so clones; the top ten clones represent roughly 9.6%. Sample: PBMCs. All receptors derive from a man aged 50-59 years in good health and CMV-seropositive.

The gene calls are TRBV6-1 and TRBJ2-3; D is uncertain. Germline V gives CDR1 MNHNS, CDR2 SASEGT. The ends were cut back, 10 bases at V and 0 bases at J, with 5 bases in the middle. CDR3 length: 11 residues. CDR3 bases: TGTGCCACGACTAGCACAGATACGCAGTATTTT. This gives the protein CATTSTDTQYF.

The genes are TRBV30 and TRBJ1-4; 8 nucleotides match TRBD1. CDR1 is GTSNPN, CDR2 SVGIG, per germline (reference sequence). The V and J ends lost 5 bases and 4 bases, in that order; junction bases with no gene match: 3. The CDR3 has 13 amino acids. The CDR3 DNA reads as TGTGCCTGGGGTGACAGGGGTAATGAAAAACTGTTTTTT. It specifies CAWGDRGNEKLFF.

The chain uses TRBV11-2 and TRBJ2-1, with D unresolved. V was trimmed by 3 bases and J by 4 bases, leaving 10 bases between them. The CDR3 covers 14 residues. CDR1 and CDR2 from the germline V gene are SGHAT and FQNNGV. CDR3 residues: CASSFDTGYNEQFF. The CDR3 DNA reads TGTGCCAGCAGCTTCGATACGGGTTACAATGAGCAGTTCTTC.

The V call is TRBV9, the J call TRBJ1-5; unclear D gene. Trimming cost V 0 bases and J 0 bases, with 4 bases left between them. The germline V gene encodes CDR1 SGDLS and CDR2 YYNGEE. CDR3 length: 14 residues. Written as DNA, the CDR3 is TGTGCCAGCAGCGTAGCAGATAGCAATCAGCCCCAGCATTTT. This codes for CASSVADSNQPQHF.

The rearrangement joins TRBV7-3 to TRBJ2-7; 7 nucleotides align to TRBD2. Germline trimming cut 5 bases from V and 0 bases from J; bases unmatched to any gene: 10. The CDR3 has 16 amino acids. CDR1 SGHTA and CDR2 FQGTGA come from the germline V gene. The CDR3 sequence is CASSASGGLDSYEQYF. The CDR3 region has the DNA TGTGCCAGCAGCGCCTCAGGCGGACTAGACTCCTACGAGCAGTACTTC.

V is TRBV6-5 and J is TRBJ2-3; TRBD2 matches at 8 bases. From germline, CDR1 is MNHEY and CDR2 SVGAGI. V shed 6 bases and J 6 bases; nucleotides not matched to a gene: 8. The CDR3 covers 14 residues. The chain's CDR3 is CASSFGGAGDTQYF. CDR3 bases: TGTGCCAGCAGCTTCGGGGGGGCTGGCGATACGCAGTATTTT.

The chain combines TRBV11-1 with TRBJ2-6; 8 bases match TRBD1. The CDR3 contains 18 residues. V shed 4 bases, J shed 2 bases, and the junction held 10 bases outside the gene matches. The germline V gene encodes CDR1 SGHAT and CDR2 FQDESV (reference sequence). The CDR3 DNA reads TGTGCCAGCAGCTCCGCGATATCAGGGGGCGCTGGGGCCAACGTCCTGACTTTC. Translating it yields CASSSAISGGAGANVLTF.

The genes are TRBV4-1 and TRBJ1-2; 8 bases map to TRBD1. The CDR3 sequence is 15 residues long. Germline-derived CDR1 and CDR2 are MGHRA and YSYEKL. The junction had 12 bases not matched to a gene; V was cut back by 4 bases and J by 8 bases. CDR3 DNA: TGCGCCAGCAGCCCCCACGCGGGACAGGTCGACGGCTACACCTTC. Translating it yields CASSPHAGQVDGYTF.

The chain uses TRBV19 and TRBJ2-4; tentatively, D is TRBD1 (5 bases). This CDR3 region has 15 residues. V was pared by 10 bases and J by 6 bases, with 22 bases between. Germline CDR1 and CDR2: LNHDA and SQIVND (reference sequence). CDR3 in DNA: TGTGCCACCTCGTCAGGAAGGGGCGACCTAAACATTCAGTACTTC. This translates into CATSSGRGDLNIQYF.

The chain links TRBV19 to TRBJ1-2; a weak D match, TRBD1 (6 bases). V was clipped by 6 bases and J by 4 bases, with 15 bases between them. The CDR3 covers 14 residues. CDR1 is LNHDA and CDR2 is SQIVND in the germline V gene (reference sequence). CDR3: CASSARGILYGYTF. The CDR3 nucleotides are TGTGCCAGTAGCGCGAGGGGGATCCTCTATGGCTACACCTTC.

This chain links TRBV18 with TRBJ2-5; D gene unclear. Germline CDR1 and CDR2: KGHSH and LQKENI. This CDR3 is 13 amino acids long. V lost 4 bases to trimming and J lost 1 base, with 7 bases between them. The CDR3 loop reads CASSQLPQETQYF. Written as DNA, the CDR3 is TGTGCCAGCTCACAGCTCCCCCAAGAGACCCAGTACTTC.

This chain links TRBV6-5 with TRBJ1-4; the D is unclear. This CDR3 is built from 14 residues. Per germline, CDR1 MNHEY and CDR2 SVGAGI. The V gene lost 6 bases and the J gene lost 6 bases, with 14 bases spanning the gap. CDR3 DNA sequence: TGTGCCAGCAGGCCCGGGGTTTGGGATGAAAAACTGTTTTTT. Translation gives CASRPGVWDEKLFF.

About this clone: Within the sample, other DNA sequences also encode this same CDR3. Here the CDR3 DNA reads TGCGCCAGCAGCTTGGACGGACAGGGAGGCACTGAAGCTTTCTTT. Translated, it gives CASSLDGQGGTEAFF. The chain combines TRBV5-1 with TRBJ1-1; 8 bases align to TRBD1. Germline CDR1 is SGHRS and CDR2 is YFSETQ. The CDR3 is 15 residues long. Unmatched junction bases numbered 5, after V lost 0 bases and J lost 4 bases.

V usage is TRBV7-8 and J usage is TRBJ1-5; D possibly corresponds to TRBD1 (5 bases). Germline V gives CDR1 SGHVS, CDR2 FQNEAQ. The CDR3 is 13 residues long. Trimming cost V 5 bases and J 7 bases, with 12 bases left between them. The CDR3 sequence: CASSADRAQPQHF. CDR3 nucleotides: TGTGCCAGCAGCGCCGACAGAGCACAGCCCCAGCATTTT.

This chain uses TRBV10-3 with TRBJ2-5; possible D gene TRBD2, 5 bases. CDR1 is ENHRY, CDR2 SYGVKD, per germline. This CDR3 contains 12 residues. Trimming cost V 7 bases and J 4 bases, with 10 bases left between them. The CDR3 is CAIKPGGETQYF. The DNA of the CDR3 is TGTGCCATCAAACCAGGAGGAGAGACCCAGTACTTC.

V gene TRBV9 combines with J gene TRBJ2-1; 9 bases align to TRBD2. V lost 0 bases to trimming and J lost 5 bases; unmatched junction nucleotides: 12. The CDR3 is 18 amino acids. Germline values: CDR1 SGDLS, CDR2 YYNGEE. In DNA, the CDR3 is TGTGCCAGCAGCGTAGAGGGAATAGCGGGAGTAGGACACAATGAGCAGTTCTTC. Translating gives CASSVEGIAGVGHNEQFF.

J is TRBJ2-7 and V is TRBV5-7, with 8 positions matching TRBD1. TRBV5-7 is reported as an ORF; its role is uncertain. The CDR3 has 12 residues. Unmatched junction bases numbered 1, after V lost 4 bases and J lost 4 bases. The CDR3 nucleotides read TGTGCCAGCAGCCGACAGGGGTACGAGCAGTACTTC. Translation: CASSRQGYEQYF.